This passage covers 14 T cell receptor beta chains from one sample sequenced in a study of technical replicates of blood from a few donors. Data came from immunoSEQ multiplex PCR; TCRdb stores just in-frame clones and leaves some out. The data hold some 79,000 clones, with 85% to 95% observed a single time. Specimen: T cells isolated from PBMCs. The source is a human donor in good health.

The chain links TRBV4-2 to TRBJ2-7, with TRBD1 as a possible D gene (5 bases). The germline CDR1 and CDR2 sequences are LGHNA and YNFKEQ. Trimming stripped 1 base from V and 2 bases from J, with 12 bases between. The CDR3 contains 15 residues. This chain's CDR3 is CASSQVYRGTYEQYF. The CDR3 DNA is TGTGCCAGCAGCCAAGTTTATAGGGGAACCTACGAGCAGTACTTC.

In this sample, this clone turned up a few times. V is TRBV4-1 and J is TRBJ1-1; D is possibly TRBD1 (5 bases). Deletions cut 0 bases from V and 10 bases from J, with 15 bases between. Germline V gene lookup returns CDR1 MGHRA and CDR2 YSYEKL. The CDR3 extends over 14 amino acids. In DNA, the CDR3 is TGCGCCAGCAGCCAAGATGGTGGCAGGGCTCCAGCTTTCTTT. It yields the protein CASSQDGGRAPAFF.

This chain links TRBV10-3 with TRBJ2-7; weak D call: TRBD2 (5 bases). The V gene's germline CDR1 is ENHRY and CDR2 SYGVKD. Trimming removed 3 bases from V and 9 bases from J, with 27 bases in between. The CDR3 covers 17 residues. The chain's CDR3 is CAISDPSAGRDRIRQYF. Here the CDR3 DNA reads TGTGCCATCAGTGATCCCTCTGCCGGACGGGATAGAATTCGGCAGTACTTC.

In nucleotides, the CDR3 is TGTGCCAGCAGTGTCCGGGACAGACCGTCAAGCTACACCTTC. Its translation is CASSVRDRPSSYTF. This chain links TRBV2 with TRBJ1-2; 7 bases are shared with TRBD1. CDR3 length: 14 residues. Germline lookup yields CDR1 SNHLY and CDR2 FYNNEI. The V and J ends lost 4 bases and 9 bases, in that order; junction bases with no gene match: 11.

V is TRBV4-1 and J is TRBJ1-5; D call uncertain. The V end lost 2 bases, the J end lost 5 bases, and 10 bases lay between the germline ends. CDR1 is MGHRA and CDR2 is YSYEKL in the germline V gene. This CDR3 is built from 14 residues. CDR3 region: CASSQFFVYQPQHF. The CDR3 coding sequence is TGCGCCAGCAGCCAATTTTTCGTGTATCAGCCCCAGCATTTT.

V is TRBV4-2 and J is TRBJ2-1; no clear D gene. Germline CDR1 LGHNA, CDR2 YNFKEQ. The CDR3 consists of 13 residues. The V and J ends lost 1 base and 10 bases respectively, with 11 bases between them. CDR3 coding DNA: TGTGCCAGCAGCCAAGTGGTTCTACAGGAGCAGTTCTTC. Encoded protein: CASSQVVLQEQFF.

CDR3 nucleotide sequence: TGTGCCAGCAGCTTAAACTGGGCCTCTGGAAACACCATATATTTT. Translated: CASSLNWASGNTIYF. The rearrangement links TRBV7-6 to TRBJ1-3; D is undetermined. Germline V CDR1 and CDR2: SGHVS, FNYEAQ. V lost 2 bases and J 0 bases, leaving 8 bases between the germline ends. This CDR3 is 15 amino acids long.

The CDR3 region has the DNA TGCGCCAGCAGCAGGACAGGGTCCGACTATGGCTACACCTTC. Translating it yields CASSRTGSDYGYTF. V gene TRBV5-1 combines with J gene TRBJ1-2; 8 bases line up with TRBD1. Germline CDR1 SGHRS, CDR2 YFSETQ. The CDR3 length is 14 residues. After removal of 4 bases from V and 3 bases from J, the junction contained 5 bases not matched to a gene.

This chain joins TRBV4-1 and TRBJ2-5; TRBD1 aligns across 7 bases. Per the germline V gene, CDR1 is MGHRA and CDR2 is YSYEKL. J was trimmed by 3 bases and V by 5 bases; bases with no gene match: 3. The CDR3 loop spans 13 amino acids. The CDR3 spells CASSLQGKETQYF. The CDR3 nucleotides read TGCGCCAGCAGCTTACAGGGGAAAGAGACCCAGTACTTC.

J is TRBJ2-7 and V is TRBV18, with 7 bases identical to TRBD1. After removal of 3 bases from V and 3 bases from J, the junction contained 8 bases not matched to a gene. The germline CDR1 and CDR2 sequences are KGHSH and LQKENI. The CDR3 extends over 15 amino acids. The CDR3 region has the DNA TGTGCCAGCTCACCCTTGGGGACAGTGTTCTACGAGCAGTACTTC. It specifies CASSPLGTVFYEQYF. The variable domain in full, with the rest retrieved from reference TRBV18 and TRBJ2-7, is NAGVMQNPRHLVRRRGQEARLRCSPMKGHSHVYWYRQLPEEGLKFMVYLQKENIIDESGMPKERFSAEFPKEGPSILRIQQVVRGDSAAYFCASSPLGTVFYEQYFGPGTRLTVT.

CDR3 sequence: CASSVAGGDTEAFF. CDR3 sequence (DNA): TGTGCCAGCAGCGTAGCGGGGGGGGACACTGAAGCTTTCTTT. The genes are TRBV9 and TRBJ1-1; D is perhaps TRBD1 (5 bases). Germline CDR1 SGDLS, CDR2 YYNGEE. There are 14 residues in the CDR3. The V gene lost 0 bases and the J gene lost 3 bases, with 9 bases spanning the gap.

The CDR3 sequence is CASSLGSGGRINYGYTF. CDR3 bases: TGCGCCAGCAGCTTGGGTAGCGGAGGCCGAATTAACTATGGCTACACCTTC. The rearrangement joins TRBV5-1 to TRBJ1-2; D gene uncertain. CDR1 SGHRS and CDR2 YFSETQ come from the germline V gene. This CDR3 spans 17 amino acids. V was pared by 0 bases and J by 1 base, with 16 bases between.

CDR3 nucleotides: TGTGCCAGCAATCCGTCGACTAGCGGGATCAGTGAGCAGTTCTTC. This codes for CASNPSTSGISEQFF. V usage is TRBV2 and J usage is TRBJ2-1, with 11 bases identical to TRBD2. CDR1 and CDR2 (germline): SNHLY, FYNNEI. Unmatched junction bases numbered 11, after V lost 7 bases and J lost 9 bases. The CDR3 runs 15 residues.

CDR3 residues: CASSSLTGPYEQYF. DNA of the CDR3: TGTGCCAGCAGCTCCCTGACAGGTCCCTACGAGCAGTACTTC. This sequence joins TRBV7-3 and TRBJ2-7, with TRBD1 as a possible D gene (6 bases). Trimming cost V 4 bases and J 2 bases, with 12 bases left between them. CDR3 size: 14 residues. The V gene's germline CDR1 is SGHTA and CDR2 FQGTGA.